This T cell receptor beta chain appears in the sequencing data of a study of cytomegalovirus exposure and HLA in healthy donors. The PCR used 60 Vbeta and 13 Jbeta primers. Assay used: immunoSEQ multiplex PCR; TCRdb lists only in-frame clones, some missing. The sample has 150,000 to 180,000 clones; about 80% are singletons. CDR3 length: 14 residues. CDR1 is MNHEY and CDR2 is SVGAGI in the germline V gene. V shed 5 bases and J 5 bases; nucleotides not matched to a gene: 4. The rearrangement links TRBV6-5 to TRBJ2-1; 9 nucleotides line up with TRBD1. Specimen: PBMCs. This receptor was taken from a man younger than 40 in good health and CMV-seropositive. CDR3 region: CASSRQGVHNEQFF. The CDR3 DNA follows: TGTGCCAGCAGTAGACAGGGGGTCCACAATGAGCAGTTCTTC.